The T cell receptor (beta chain) under discussion was sequenced for a study of CD8+CD57+ T cells in acquired aplastic anemia. The CDR3 runs 14 residues. The germline CDR1 and CDR2 sequences are DFQATT and SNEGSKA (reference sequence). Trimming at V came to 3 bases and at J to 8 bases, leaving 7 bases not matched to a gene. Patients who underwent sequencing had shown CD8+CD57+ cell expansion by flow cytometry. TCR beta VDJ and CDR3 profiles were obtained from a genomic DNA template. TCRdb itself ran the reads through MiXCR, one entry per CDR3 protein. Among around 42,000 distinct CDR3 sequences listed, about 60% were seen once.

Sequenced sample: sorted CD4+, CD8+, or CD8+CD57+ T cells (not recorded which) from PBMCs. The TCR comes from a human donor with aplastic anemia. The J gene is TRBJ1-2, the V gene TRBV20-1, with TRBD1 matching over 12 bases. CDR3 protein: CSASGGQGAYGYTF. The CDR3, as DNA: TGCAGTGCTAGTGGGGGACAGGGGGCCTACGGCTACACCTTC.